The entry below describes one T cell receptor (beta chain). Its target is not known. This record belongs to a study of cytomegalovirus exposure and HLA in healthy donors. The CDR3 has 15 amino acids. V was trimmed by 7 bases and J by 1 base, leaving 16 bases between them. Per the germline V gene, CDR1 is MDHEN and CDR2 is SYDVKM. Findings and caveats of the study: An analysis was carried out at a later point. It showed that HLA-associated TCR beta chains were more clonally expanded than equally common non-associated chains.

Amplification used 60 Vbeta primers and 13 Jbeta primers. Profiling relied on immunoSEQ multiplex PCR, and the TCRdb table lists in-frame clones only, not all of them. Seen here are some 140,000 clones, 70% to 85% observed once, and the top ten hold around 9.1%. Specimen: PBMCs. The receptor was derived from a woman in her 50s in good health and CMV-seropositive. J is TRBJ1-1 and V is TRBV28; D might be TRBD1 (5 bases). The CDR3 DNA is TGTGCCAGCACCGGGACTATCACCTCGAACACTGAAGCTTTCTTT. This translates into CASTGTITSNTEAFF.